A selection of T cell receptor beta chains follows, all from one sample in a study of blood T cell repertoires in COVID-19. Method: immunoSEQ multiplex PCR; TCRdb's copy keeps in-frame clones and lacks some. Of roughly 100,000 clones detected, approximately 81% appear once; the ten largest clones hold more than 20%. Sequencing was performed on peripheral blood. The receptors were sampled from an older man with active or convalescent COVID-19. Both conserved end residues are part of each CDR3. Fields, in order: J gene, D gene, V gene, clone size, CDR3 protein, CDR3 DNA. The D gene is left open where the match is weak. Clone size is stated in some rows and not others, as once, few, many or a class when expanded.

>TRBJ1-1|NA|TRBV19|NA
CASSIDRNREGEAFF
TGTGCCAGTAGTATAGATCGGAACAGGGAGGGTGAAGCTTTCTTT
>TRBJ1-3|NA|TRBV19|NA
CASSISGGLSTIYF
TGTGCCAGTAGTATCTCCGGCGGCCTTAGCACCATATATTTT
>TRBJ1-5|NA|TRBV6-2/TRBV6-3|NA
CASSTTNSNQPQHF
TGTGCCAGCAGTACAACAAATAGCAATCAGCCCCAGCATTTT
>TRBJ2-3|NA|TRBV6-5|NA
CASGGARTDTQYF
TGTGCCAGCGGGGGGGCCCGCACAGATACGCAGTATTTT
>TRBJ2-2|TRBD2|TRBV30|NA
CAWSLIRGVVGELFF
TGTGCCTGGAGCTTAATTCGGGGGGTAGTCGGGGAGCTGTTTTTT
>TRBJ2-5|NA|TRBV20-1|NA
CSAQEQETQYF
TGCAGTGCCCAAGAGCAAGAGACCCAGTACTTC
>TRBJ2-3|TRBD2|TRBV6-1|NA
CASSVTTSGGRTDTQYF
TGTGCCAGCAGTGTGACAACTAGCGGGGGGCGCACAGATACGCAGTATTTT
>TRBJ1-3|TRBD1|TRBV3-1/TRBV3-2|many
CASSQDSPTGFYRTNTIYF
TGTGCCAGCAGCCAAGATTCACCGACAGGGTTTTACAGGACGAACACCATATATTTT
>TRBJ2-7|TRBD1|TRBV3-1/TRBV3-2|NA
CASSQWDSSYEQYF
TGTGCCAGCAGCCAATGGGACAGCTCCTACGAGCAGTACTTC
>TRBJ1-5|NA|TRBV4-1|few
CASSQVPGSNQPQHF
TGCGCCAGCAGCCAAGTACCGGGTAGCAATCAGCCCCAGCATTTT
>TRBJ1-2|NA|TRBV28|NA
CASSDQGRKGGYTF
TGTGCCAGCAGTGACCAGGGGCGAAAAGGAGGCTACACCTTC
>TRBJ2-5|TRBD2|TRBV20-1|NA
CSASQRAGETQYF
TGCAGTGCTAGTCAGCGAGCGGGGGAGACCCAGTACTTC
>TRBJ2-1|TRBD2|TRBV9|NA
CASSTRNPRSSGVYNEQFF
TGTGCCAGCAGCACCCGGAACCCGAGGTCTAGCGGGGTTTACAATGAGCAGTTCTTC
>TRBJ2-7|TRBD1|TRBV2|NA
CASKLDRAYEQYF
TGTGCCAGCAAGTTGGACAGGGCCTACGAGCAGTACTTC
>TRBJ1-6|NA|TRBV7-3|NA
CASSPQPDSPLHF
TGTGCCAGCAGCCCACAACCCGATTCACCCCTCCACTTT
>TRBJ1-1|TRBD1|TRBV28|few
CASSWGTGFTEAFF
TGTGCCAGCAGTTGGGGGACAGGGTTCACTGAAGCTTTCTTT
>TRBJ2-3|TRBD1|TRBV11-2|NA
CASRLHTGTGKDTQYF
TGTGCCAGCAGACTCCACACCGGGACAGGAAAGGATACGCAGTATTTT
>TRBJ1-3|TRBD1|TRBV7-2|NA
CASSLNRGRSGNTIYF
TGTGCCAGCAGCTTAAACAGGGGTCGTTCTGGAAACACCATATATTTT
>TRBJ2-3|NA|TRBV3-1/TRBV3-2|once
CASSPAGLGGLLDTQYF
TGTGCCAGCAGCCCGGCGGGTTTGGGGGGGCTATTAGATACGCAGTATTTT
>TRBJ1-3|NA|TRBV9|NA
CASSVGSTIYF
TGTGCCAGCAGCGTAGGGAGCACCATATATTTT
>TRBJ1-2|NA|TRBV11-2|few
CASSLGGGYGYTF
TGTGCCAGCAGCTTAGGAGGGGGATATGGCTACACCTTC
>TRBJ2-6|NA|TRBV5-1|NA
CASSPSRGLSSGANVLTF
TGCGCCAGCAGCCCTAGCAGGGGCTTAAGCTCTGGGGCCAACGTCCTGACTTTC
>TRBJ1-3|NA|TRBV6-1|NA
CASSEALGLSGNTIYF
TGTGCCAGCAGTGAAGCGCTGGGGCTCTCTGGAAACACCATATATTTT
>TRBJ2-3|NA|TRBV4-1|NA
CASSQDREAGDTQYF
TGCGCCAGCAGCCAAGATAGGGAGGCGGGGGATACGCAGTATTTT
>TRBJ1-5|NA|TRBV4-2|NA
CASSQLGEGNQPQHF
TGTGCCAGCAGCCAACTAGGGGAGGGCAATCAGCCCCAGCATTTT
>TRBJ1-1|TRBD1|TRBV6-5|NA
CASRGAGTGSTEAFF
TGTGCCAGCAGGGGGGCCGGGACAGGGAGCACTGAAGCTTTCTTT
>TRBJ1-1|NA|TRBV18|NA
CASSDGGVFGTEAFF
TGTGCCAGCTCAGATGGAGGGGTTTTCGGGACTGAAGCTTTCTTT
>TRBJ2-2|NA|TRBV29-1|NA
CSVDAGPNTGELFF
TGCAGCGTTGACGCGGGTCCGAACACCGGGGAGCTGTTTTTT
>TRBJ1-2|NA|TRBV28|once
CASSILGSGYTF
TGTGCCAGCAGTATTCTAGGGAGTGGCTACACCTTC
>TRBJ2-7|TRBD2|TRBV5-4|NA
CASSPRGGQPYEQYF
TGTGCCAGCAGCCCTCGGGGGGGCCAGCCTTACGAGCAGTACTTC
>TRBJ1-6|NA|TRBV28|NA
CASSPGWALHF
TGTGCCAGCAGCCCGGGGTGGGCCCTCCACTTT
>TRBJ2-4|TRBD2|TRBV7-2|once
CASSPSGLAKNIQYF
TGTGCCAGCAGCCCTAGCGGTTTAGCCAAAAACATTCAGTACTTC
>TRBJ1-4|TRBD1|TRBV2|NA
CASSDLVWTGPTNEKLFF
TGTGCCAGCAGTGACTTAGTTTGGACAGGACCTACTAATGAAAAACTGTTTTTT
>TRBJ2-5|TRBD2|TRBV6-2/TRBV6-3|NA
CASSYPPSGEETQYF
TGTGCCAGCAGTTACCCTCCTAGCGGGGAGGAGACCCAGTACTTC
>TRBJ1-4|TRBD1|TRBV5-4|NA
CASSYKSQGNEKLFF
TGTGCCAGCAGCTATAAATCACAGGGGAATGAAAAACTGTTTTTT
>TRBJ2-7|NA|TRBV27|few
CASSALSGAGEQYF
TGTGCCAGCAGCGCCCTTTCAGGTGCGGGGGAGCAGTACTTC
>TRBJ2-2|TRBD1|TRBV7-6|few
CAAGGTGSGGELFF
TGTGCCGCCGGCGGGACAGGGTCGGGCGGGGAGCTGTTTTTT
>TRBJ2-7|TRBD1|TRBV6-2/TRBV6-3|once
CASSDNPGQPYF
TGTGCCAGCAGCGACAATCCGGGACAGCCTTACTTC
>TRBJ1-2|TRBD1|TRBV30|NA
CAWGQGEGYGYTF
TGTGCCTGGGGTCAGGGGGAAGGCTATGGCTACACCTTC
>TRBJ2-3|NA|TRBV6-5|NA
CASSYSRGTDTQYF
TGTGCCAGCAGTTACTCAAGGGGAACAGATACGCAGTATTTT
>TRBJ1-1|TRBD1|TRBV7-2|NA
CASAPGTANTEAFF
TGTGCCAGCGCACCCGGGACAGCGAACACTGAAGCTTTCTTT
>TRBJ2-3|TRBD2|TRBV4-2|NA
CASSQEGRGAEDTQYF
TGTGCCAGCAGCCAAGAAGGGCGGGGGGCGGAAGATACGCAGTATTTT
>TRBJ2-7|NA|TRBV7-3|NA
CASSPPDSPYEQYF
TGTGCCAGCAGCCCCCCAGACAGCCCGTACGAGCAGTACTTC